The T cell receptor beta chain under discussion was sequenced for a study of human T cells and chemical hapten exposure. This clonotype has a count of ten or more. TCRdb re-called the RACE reads through MiXCR, storing one row per CDR3 protein. The sample lists roughly 120,000 distinct CDR3 sequences, about a tenth occurring once. As to time point: patch test 2, 6 weeks after DPC sensitization. Treatment given: therapeutic diphenylcyclopropenone sensitization with weekly scalp DPC. The CDR3 consists of 14 residues. Germline V gives CDR1 WSHSY, CDR2 SAAADI. Trimming shortened V by 3 bases and J by 4 bases, and 12 bases separated the two germline ends.

The clonotype was recovered from a woman in her 40s with alopecia areata. Some clones in this sample may be carry-over from other donors' samples. J is TRBJ1-1 and V is TRBV10-2, with D possibly being TRBD1 (6 bases). The material sequenced was whole blood, taken in connection with sensitization to the hapten diphenylcyclopropenone (DPC). Written as DNA, the CDR3 is TGCGCCAGCAGTGAATGGGGGCTGGCCACTGAAGCTTTCTTT. Translation: CASSEWGLATEAFF.